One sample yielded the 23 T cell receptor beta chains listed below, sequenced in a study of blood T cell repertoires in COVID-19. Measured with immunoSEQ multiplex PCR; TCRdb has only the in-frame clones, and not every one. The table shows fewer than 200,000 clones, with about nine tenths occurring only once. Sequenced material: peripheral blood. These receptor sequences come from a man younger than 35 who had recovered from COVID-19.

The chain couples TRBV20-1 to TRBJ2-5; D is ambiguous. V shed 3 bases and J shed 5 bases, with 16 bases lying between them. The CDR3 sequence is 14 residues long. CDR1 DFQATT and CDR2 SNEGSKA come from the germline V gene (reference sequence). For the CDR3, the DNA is TGCAGTGCTAGTGGAAGTGGTCGGTTGGAGACCCAGTACTTC. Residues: CSASGSGRLETQYF.

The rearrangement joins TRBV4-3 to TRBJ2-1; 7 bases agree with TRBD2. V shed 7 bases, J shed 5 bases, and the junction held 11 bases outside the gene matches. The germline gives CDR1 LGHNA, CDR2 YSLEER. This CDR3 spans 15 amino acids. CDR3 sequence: CASTSLAGSDNEQFF. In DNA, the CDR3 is TGCGCCAGCACTTCTTTAGCGGGTTCCGACAATGAGCAGTTCTTC.

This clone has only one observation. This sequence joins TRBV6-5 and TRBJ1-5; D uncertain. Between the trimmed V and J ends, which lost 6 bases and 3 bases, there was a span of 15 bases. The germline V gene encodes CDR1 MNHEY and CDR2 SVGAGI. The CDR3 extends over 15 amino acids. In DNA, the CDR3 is TGTGCCAGCAGACCGCACCTAGGCAACAATCAGCCCCAGCATTTT. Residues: CASRPHLGNNQPQHF.

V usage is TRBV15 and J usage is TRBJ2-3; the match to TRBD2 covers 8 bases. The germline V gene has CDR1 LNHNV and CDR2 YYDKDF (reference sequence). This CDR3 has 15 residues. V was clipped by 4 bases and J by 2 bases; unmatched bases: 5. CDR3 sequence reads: CATSISGGYTDTQYF. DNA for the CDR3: TGTGCCACCAGCATAAGCGGGGGTTACACAGATACGCAGTATTTT. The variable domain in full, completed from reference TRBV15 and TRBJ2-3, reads DAMVIQNPRYQVTQFGKPVTLSCSQTLNHNVMYWYQQKSSQAPKLLFHYYDKDFNNEADTPDNFQSRRPNTSFCFLDIRSPGLGDTAMYLCATSISGGYTDTQYFGPGTRLTVL.

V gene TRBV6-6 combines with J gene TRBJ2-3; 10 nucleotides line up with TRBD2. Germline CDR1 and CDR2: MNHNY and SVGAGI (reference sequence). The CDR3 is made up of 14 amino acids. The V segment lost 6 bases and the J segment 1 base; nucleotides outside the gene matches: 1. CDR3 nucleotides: TGTGCCAGCAGAGGACTAGCGGGCACAGATACGCAGTATTTT. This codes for CASRGLAGTDTQYF.

CDR3 in DNA: TGTGCCAGCAGCTTAACGGGTCTTCAAGAGACCCAGTACTTC. Translated: CASSLTGLQETQYF. The chain carries TRBV7-2 and TRBJ2-5, with D unresolved. The germline CDR1 and CDR2 sequences are SGHTA and FQGNSA. V was cut by 2 bases and J by 2 bases, with 9 bases left in between. The CDR3 is made up of 14 amino acids.

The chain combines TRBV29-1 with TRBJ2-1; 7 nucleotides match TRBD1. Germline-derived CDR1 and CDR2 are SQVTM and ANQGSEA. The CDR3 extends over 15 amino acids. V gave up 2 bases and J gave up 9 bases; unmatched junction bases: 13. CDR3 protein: CSVEWGDREWSEQFF. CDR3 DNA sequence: TGCAGCGTTGAATGGGGAGACAGGGAGTGGAGTGAGCAGTTCTTC.

CDR3 nucleotides: TGTGCCAGCAGCTTAGTTGTTCAGGGTGGCTACACCTTC. Its protein product is CASSLVVQGGYTF. The gene calls are TRBV7-2 and TRBJ1-2, with TRBD1 as a possible D gene (5 bases). The CDR3 runs to 13 residues. Germline V lookup: CDR1 SGHTA, CDR2 FQGNSA. The V end lost 1 base, the J end lost 7 bases, and 10 bases lay between the germline ends.

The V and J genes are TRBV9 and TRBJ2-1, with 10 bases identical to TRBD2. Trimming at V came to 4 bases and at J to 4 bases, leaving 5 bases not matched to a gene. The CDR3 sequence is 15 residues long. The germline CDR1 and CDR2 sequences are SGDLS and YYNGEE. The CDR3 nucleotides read TGTGCCAGCAGCCCTAGCGGGAGATCTTACAATGAGCAGTTCTTC. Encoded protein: CASSPSGRSYNEQFF.

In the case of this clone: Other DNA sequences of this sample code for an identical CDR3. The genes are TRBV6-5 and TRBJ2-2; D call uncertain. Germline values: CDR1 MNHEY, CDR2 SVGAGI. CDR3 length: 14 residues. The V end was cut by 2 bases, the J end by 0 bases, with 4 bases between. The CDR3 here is CASSYGANTGELFF. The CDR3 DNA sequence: TGTGCCAGCAGTTACGGAGCGAACACCGGGGAGCTGTTTTTT.

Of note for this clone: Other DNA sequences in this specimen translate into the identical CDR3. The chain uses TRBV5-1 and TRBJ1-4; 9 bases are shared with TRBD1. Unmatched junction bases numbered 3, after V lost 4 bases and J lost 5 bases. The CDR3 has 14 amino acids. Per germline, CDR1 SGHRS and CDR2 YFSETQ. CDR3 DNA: TGCGCCAGCAGCCTCGGACAGGGGAATGAAAAACTGTTTTTT. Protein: CASSLGQGNEKLFF.

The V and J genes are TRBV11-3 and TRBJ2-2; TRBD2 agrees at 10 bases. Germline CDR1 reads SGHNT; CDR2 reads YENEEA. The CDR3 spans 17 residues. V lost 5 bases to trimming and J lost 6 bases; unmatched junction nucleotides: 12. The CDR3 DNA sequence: TGTGCCAGCAGCCCTCACCAAATAGCGGGAGGTGCCGGGGAGCTGTTTTTT. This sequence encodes CASSPHQIAGGAGELFF.

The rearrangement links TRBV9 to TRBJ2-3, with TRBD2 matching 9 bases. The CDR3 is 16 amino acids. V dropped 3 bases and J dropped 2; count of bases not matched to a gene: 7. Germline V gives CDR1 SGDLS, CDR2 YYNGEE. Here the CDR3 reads CASSAWTSAATDTQYF. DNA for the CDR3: TGTGCCAGCAGCGCCTGGACTAGCGCCGCCACAGATACGCAGTATTTT.

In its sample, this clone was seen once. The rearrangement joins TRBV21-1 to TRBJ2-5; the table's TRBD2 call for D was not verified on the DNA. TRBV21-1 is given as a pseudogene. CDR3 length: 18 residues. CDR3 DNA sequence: TGTGCCAGCAGCAAGGTAATAGCGGGAGTGGGGGCCCAAGAGACCCAGTACTTC. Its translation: CASSKVIAGVGAQETQYF.

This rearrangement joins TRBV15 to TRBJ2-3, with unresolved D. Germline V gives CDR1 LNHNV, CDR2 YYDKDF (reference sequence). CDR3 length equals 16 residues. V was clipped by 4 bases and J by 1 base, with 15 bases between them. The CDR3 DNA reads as TGTGCCACCAGCACCTCCCGAGCGCCCGGCACAGATACGCAGTATTTT. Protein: CATSTSRAPGTDTQYF. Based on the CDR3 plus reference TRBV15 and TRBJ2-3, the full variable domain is DAMVIQNPRYQVTQFGKPVTLSCSQTLNHNVMYWYQQKSSQAPKLLFHYYDKDFNNEADTPDNFQSRRPNTSFCFLDIRSPGLGDTAMYLCATSTSRAPGTDTQYFGPGTRLTVL.

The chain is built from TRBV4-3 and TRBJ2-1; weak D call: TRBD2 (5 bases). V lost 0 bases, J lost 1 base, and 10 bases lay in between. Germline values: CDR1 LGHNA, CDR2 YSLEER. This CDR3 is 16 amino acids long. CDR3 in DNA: TGCGCCAGCAGCCAAGACGGGGTGGGGTCCTACAATGAGCAGTTCTTC. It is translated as CASSQDGVGSYNEQFF.

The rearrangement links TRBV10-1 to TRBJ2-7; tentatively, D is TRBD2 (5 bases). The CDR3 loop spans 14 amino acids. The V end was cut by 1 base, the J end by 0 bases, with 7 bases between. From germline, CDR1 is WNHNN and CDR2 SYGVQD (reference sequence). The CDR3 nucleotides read TGCGCCAGCAGTGAGTATGGGAGCTCCTACGAGCAGTACTTC. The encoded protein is CASSEYGSSYEQYF.

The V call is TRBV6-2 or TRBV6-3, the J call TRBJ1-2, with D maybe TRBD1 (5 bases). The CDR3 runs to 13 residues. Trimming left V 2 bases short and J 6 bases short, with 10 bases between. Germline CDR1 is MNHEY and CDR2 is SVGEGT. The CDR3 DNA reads TGTGCCAGCAGTTACGTGGGGGGACATGGCTACACCTTC. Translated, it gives CASSYVGGHGYTF.

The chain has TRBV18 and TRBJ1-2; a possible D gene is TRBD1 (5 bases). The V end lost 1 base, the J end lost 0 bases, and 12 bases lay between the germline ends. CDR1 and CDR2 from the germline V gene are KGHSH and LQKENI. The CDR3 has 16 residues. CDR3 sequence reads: CASSPRGRDANYGYTF. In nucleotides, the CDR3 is TGTGCCAGCTCACCACGGGGCAGGGATGCTAACTATGGCTACACCTTC.

The DNA of the CDR3 is TGTGCCAGCAGCTTGCTCAGGGACAATGAGCAGTTCTTC. Translating gives CASSLLRDNEQFF. V usage is TRBV4-2 and J usage is TRBJ2-1; possibly TRBD1 for D (5 bases). The germline V and J ends were trimmed by 5 bases and 5 bases, with 10 bases remaining between them. The V gene's germline CDR1 is LGHNA and CDR2 YNFKEQ. This CDR3 region has 13 residues.

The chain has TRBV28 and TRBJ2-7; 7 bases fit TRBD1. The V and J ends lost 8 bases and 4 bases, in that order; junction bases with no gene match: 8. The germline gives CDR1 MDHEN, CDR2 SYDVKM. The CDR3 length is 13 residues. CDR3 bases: TGTGCCAGCTCCCTGGACAGGATATACGAGCAGTACTTC. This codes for CASSLDRIYEQYF.

CDR3 in amino acids: CASRRGSNQPQHF. As DNA, the CDR3 is TGTGCCAGCCGCAGAGGTAGCAATCAGCCCCAGCATTTT. This rearrangement joins TRBV27 to TRBJ1-5; unclear D gene. The germline V gene encodes CDR1 MNHEY and CDR2 SMNVEV (reference sequence). The CDR3 consists of 13 residues. Deletions cut 8 bases from V and 0 bases from J, with 8 bases between.

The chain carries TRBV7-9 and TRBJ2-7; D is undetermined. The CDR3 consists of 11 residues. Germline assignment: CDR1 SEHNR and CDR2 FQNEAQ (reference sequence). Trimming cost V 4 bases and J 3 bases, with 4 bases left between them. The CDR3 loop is CASSSYYEQYF. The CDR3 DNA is TGTGCCAGCAGCTCCTACTACGAGCAGTACTTC.